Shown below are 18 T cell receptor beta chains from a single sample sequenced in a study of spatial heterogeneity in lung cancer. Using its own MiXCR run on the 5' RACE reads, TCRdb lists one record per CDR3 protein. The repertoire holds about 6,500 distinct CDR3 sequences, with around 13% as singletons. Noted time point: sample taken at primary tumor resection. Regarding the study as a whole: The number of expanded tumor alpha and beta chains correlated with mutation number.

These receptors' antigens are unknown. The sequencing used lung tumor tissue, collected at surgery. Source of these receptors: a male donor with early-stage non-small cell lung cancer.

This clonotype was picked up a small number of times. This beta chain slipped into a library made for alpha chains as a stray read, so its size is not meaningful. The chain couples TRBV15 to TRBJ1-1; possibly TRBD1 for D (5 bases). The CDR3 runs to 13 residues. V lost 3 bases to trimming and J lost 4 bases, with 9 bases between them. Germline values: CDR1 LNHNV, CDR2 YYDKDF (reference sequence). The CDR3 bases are TGTGCCACCAGCAGGGAGGGGAGCACTGAAGCTTTCTTT. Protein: CATSREGSTEAFF. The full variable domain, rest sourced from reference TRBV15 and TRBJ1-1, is DAMVIQNPRYQVTQFGKPVTLSCSQTLNHNVMYWYQQKSSQAPKLLFHYYDKDFNNEADTPDNFQSRRPNTSFCFLDIRSPGLGDTAMYLCATSREGSTEAFFGQGTRLTVV.

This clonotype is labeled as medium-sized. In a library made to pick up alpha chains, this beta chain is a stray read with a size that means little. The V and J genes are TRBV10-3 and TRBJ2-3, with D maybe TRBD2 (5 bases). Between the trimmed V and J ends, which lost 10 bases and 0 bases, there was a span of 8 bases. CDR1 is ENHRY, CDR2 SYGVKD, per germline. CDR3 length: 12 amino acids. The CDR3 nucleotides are TGTGCCACCGGACTCAGCACAGATACGCAGTATTTT. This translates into CATGLSTDTQYF.

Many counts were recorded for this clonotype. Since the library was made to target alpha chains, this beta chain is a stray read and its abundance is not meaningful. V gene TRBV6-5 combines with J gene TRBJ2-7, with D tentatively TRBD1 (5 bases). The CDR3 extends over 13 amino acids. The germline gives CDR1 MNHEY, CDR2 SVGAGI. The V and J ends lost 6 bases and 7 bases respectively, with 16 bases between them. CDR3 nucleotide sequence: TGTGCCAGCAGCCGATCAGGGAATCGGGAGCAGTACTTC. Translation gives CASSRSGNREQYF.

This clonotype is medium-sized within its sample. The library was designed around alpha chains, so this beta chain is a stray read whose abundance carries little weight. The CDR3 spells CASSLNSRGEAFF. The CDR3, as DNA: TGTGCCAGCAGCTTAAATTCTAGGGGAGAAGCTTTCTTT. This chain links TRBV7-3 with TRBJ1-1; D is perhaps TRBD1 (5 bases). Trimming pared 1 base from V and 8 bases from J, leaving 11 bases between. Per germline, CDR1 SGHTA and CDR2 FQGTGA. This CDR3 contains 13 residues.

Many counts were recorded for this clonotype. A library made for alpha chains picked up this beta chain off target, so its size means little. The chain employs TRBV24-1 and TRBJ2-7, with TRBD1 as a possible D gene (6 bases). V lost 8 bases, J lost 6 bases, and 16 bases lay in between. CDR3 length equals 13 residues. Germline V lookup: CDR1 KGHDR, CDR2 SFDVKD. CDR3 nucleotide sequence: TGTGCCACCACACAACATAAGACAGGCGAGCAGTACGTC. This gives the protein CATTQHKTGEQYV.

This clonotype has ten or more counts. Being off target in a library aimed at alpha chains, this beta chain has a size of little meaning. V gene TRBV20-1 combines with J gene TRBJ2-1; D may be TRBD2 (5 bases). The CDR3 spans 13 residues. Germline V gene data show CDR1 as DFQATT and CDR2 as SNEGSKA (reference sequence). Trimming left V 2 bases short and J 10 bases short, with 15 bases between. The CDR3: CSARMFEGWEQFF. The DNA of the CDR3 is TGCAGTGCTAGAATGTTCGAGGGTTGGGAGCAGTTCTTC.

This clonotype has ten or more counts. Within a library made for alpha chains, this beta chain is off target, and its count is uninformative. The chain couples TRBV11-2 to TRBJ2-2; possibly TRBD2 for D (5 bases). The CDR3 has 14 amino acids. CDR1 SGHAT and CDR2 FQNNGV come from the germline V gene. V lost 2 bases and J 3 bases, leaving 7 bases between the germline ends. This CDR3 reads CASSLRGYTGELFF. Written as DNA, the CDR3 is TGTGCCAGCAGCTTACGGGGATACACCGGGGAGCTGTTTTTT.

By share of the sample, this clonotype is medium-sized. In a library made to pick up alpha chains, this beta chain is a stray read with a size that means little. CDR3 amino acids: CASSTPTGTGSGEQYF. CDR3 bases: TGTGCCAGCAGTACCCCAACCGGGACAGGGAGTGGCGAGCAGTACTTC. The chain is built from TRBV6-6 and TRBJ2-7; 9 bases are a match to TRBD1. The CDR3 contains 16 residues. The germline V gene encodes CDR1 MNHNY and CDR2 SVGAGI (reference sequence). V trimming: 5 bases; J trimming: 6 bases; junction bases outside the gene matches: 14.

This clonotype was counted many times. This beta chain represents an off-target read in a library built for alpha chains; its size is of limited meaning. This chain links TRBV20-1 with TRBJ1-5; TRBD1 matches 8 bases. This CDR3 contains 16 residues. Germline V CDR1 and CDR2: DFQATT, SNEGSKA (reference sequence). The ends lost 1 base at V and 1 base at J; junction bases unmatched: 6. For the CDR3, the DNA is TGCAGTGCTAGAGTAGGCAGGGGGCTAAGCAATCAGCCCCAGCATTTT. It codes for CSARVGRGLSNQPQHF.

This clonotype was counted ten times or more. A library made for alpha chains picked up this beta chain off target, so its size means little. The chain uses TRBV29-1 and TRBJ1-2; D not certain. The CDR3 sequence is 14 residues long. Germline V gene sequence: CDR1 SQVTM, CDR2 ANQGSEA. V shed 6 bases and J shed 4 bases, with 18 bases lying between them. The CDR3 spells CSVKGQDGVYGYTF. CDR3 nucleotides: TGCAGCGTGAAGGGCCAGGATGGGGTCTATGGCTACACCTTC.

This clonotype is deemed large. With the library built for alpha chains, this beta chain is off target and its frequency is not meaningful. CDR3 sequence reads: CATVNGANYGYTF. The CDR3, as DNA: TGTGCCACCGTCAATGGGGCTAACTATGGCTACACCTTC. V is TRBV5-4 and J is TRBJ1-2; D gene uncertain. Germline CDR1 and CDR2: SGHNT and YYREEE (reference sequence). V was pared by 9 bases and J by 0 bases, with 12 bases between. CDR3 length equals 13 residues.

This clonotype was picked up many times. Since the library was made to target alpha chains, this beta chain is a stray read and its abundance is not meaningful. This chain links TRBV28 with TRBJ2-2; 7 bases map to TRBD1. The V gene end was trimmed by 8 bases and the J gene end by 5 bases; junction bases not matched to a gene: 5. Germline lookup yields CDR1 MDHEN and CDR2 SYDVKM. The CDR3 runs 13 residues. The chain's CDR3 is CASGDSQTGELFF. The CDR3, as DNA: TGTGCCAGCGGGGACAGTCAGACCGGGGAGCTGTTTTTT.

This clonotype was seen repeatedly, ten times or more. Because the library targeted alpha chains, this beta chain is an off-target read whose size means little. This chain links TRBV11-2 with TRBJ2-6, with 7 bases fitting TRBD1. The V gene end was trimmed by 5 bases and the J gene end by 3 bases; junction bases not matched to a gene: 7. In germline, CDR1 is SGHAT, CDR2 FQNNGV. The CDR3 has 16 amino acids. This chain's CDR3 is CASSVTGAYGANVLTF. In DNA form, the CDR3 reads TGTGCCAGCAGCGTTACAGGGGCGTATGGGGCCAACGTCCTGACTTTC. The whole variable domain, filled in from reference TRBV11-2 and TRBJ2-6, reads EAGVAQSPRYKIIEKRQSVAFWCNPISGHATLYWYQQILGQGPKLLIQFQNNGVVDDSQLPKDRFSAERLKGVDSTLKIQPAKLEDSAVYLCASSVTGAYGANVLTFGAGSRLTVL.

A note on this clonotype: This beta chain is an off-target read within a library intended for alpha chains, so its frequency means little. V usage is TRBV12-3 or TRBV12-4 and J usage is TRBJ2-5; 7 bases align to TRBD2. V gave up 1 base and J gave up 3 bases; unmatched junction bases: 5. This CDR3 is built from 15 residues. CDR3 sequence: CASSLGGRREETQYF. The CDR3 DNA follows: TGTGCCAGCAGTTTAGGCGGGAGACGGGAAGAGACCCAGTACTTC.

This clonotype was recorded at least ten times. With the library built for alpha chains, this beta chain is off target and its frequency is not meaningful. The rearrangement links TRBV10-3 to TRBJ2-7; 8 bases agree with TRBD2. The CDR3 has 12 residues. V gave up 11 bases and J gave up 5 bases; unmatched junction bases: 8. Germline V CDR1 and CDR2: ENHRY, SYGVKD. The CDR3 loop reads CAVGLASNEQYF. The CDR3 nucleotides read TGTGCCGTCGGACTAGCTAGTAACGAGCAGTACTTC.

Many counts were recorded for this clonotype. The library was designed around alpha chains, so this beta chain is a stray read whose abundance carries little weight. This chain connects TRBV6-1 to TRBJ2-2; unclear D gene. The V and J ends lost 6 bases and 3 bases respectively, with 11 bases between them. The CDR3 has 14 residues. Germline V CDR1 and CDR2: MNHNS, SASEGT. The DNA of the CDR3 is TGTGCCAGCAGACGATACCTCGACACCGGGGAGCTGTTTTTT. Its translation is CASRRYLDTGELFF.

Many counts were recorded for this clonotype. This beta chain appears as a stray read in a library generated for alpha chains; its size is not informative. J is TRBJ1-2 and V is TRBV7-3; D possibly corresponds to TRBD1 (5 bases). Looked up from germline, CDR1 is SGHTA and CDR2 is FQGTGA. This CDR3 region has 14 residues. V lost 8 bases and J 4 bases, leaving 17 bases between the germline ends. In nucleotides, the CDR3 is TGTGCCAGCGCCGACGGCCCAGGGCCCTATGGCTACACCTTC. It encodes CASADGPGPYGYTF.

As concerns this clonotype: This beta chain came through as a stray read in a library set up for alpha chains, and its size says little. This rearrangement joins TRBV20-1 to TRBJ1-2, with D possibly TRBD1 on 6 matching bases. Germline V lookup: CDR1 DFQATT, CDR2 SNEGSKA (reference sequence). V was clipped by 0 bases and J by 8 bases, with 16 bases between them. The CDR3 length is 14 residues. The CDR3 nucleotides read TGCAGTGCTAGAGACACTACAGGGTTTTCGGGCTACACCTTC. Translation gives CSARDTTGFSGYTF.